This T cell receptor beta chain is from a study of blood T cells in healthy people across ages. Study as a whole: With template switching, about one barcoded beta molecule was captured per two T cells. Study-wide findings and caveats: Shifts in expanded clonotypes may have been confounded by donor CMV status, which was unknown. Higher diversity, along with more naive CD4+ cells, distinguished long-lived donors from aged donors.

CDR3 length: 15 amino acids. The germline V and J ends were trimmed by 0 bases and 1 base, with 8 bases remaining between them. Next came a second PCR, run for roughly 6 to 11 cycles, which used a sample-barcoded 5' primer along with a J-beta primer mix. A single record per CDR3 protein comes from TCRdb applying MiXCR to the 5' RACE reads. Of around 1,500,000 distinct CDR3 sequences in the sample, 42% were seen once. Concerning this clonotype: Its antigen is not known.

The material sequenced was blood. The chain employs TRBV12-3 or TRBV12-4 and TRBJ2-3; no clear D. The TCR sequence derives from a woman aged 18 to 35 in good health. In DNA form, the CDR3 reads TGTGCCAGCAGTTTAGCAAGGGCGGGCACAGATACGCAGTATTTT. Its protein product is CASSLARAGTDTQYF.